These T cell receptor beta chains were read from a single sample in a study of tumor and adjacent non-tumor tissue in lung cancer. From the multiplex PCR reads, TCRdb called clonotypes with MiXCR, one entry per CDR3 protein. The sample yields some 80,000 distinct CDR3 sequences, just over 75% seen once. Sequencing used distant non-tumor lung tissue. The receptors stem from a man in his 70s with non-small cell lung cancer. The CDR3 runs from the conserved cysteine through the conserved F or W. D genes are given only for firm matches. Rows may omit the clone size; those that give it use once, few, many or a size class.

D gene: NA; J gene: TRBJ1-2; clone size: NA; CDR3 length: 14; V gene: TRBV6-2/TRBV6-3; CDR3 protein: CASSTDSTNYAYTF; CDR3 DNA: TGTGCCAGCAGTACGGACAGCACTAACTATGCCTACACCTTC
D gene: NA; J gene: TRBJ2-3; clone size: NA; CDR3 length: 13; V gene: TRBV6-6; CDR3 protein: CASSYSLADTKYF; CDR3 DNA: TGTGCCAGCAGTTACTCACTTGCAGATACGAAGTATTTT
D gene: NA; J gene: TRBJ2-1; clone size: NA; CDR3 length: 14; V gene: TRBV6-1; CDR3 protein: CASSGTRELDEQFF; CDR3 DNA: TGTGCCAGTAGTGGTACAAGGGAGTTGGATGAGCAGTTCTTC
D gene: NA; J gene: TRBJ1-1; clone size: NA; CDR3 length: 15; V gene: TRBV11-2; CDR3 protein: CASSFANSRNTDAFF; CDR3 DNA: TGTGCGAGCAGCTTCGCCAATTCAAGGAACACAGATGCTTTCTTT
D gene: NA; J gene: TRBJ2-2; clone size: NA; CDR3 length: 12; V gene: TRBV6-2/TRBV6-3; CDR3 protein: CASSTNIGKVFF; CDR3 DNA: TGTGCCAGCAGTACCAACATCGGGAAGGTGTTTTTT
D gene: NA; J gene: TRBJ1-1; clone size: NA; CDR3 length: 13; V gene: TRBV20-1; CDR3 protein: CARADPMNTEAFF; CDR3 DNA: TGTGCGAGGGCAGACCCCATGAACACCGAAGCTTTCTTT
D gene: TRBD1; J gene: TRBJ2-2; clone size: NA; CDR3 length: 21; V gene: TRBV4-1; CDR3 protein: CASSQDIQGQGPKLNTGELFF; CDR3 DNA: TGCGCCAGCAGCCAAGATATTCAGGGACAGGGTCCTAAATTAAACACCGGGGAGCTGTTTTTT
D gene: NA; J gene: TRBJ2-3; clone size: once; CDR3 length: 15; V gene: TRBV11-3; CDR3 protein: CASSFGLSNTDTQYF; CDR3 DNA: TGTGCCAGCAGCTTCGGACTATCGAACACAGATACGCAGTATTTT
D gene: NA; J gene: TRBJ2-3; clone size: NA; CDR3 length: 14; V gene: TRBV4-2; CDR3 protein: CASSRGGVADMQYF; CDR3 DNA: TGTGCCAGTTCTAGAGGGGGTGTGGCAGATATGCAGTATTTT
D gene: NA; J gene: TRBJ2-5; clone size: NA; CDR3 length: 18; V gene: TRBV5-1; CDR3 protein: CAGSLLSLGFSGGEIQYF; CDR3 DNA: TGCGCCGGCAGCTTATTGAGTTTGGGATTTTCTGGGGGAGAGATCCAGTACTTC
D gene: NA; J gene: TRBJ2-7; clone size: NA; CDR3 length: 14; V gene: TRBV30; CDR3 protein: CAWSRTVTSHEQYF; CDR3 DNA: TGTGCCTGGAGTAGAACCGTGACTAGTCACGAGCAGTACTTC
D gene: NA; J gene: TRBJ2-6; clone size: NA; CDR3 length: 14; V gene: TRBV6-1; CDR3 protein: CAISEVAGVNVLTF; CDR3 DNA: TGTGCCATCAGTGAGGTGGCTGGGGTCAATGTCCTAACTTTC
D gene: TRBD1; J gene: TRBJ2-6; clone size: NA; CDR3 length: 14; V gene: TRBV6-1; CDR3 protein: CASGEGAGTNVLTF; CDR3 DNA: TGTGCCAGCGGTGAGGGGGCTGGGACCAACGTCCTGACTTTC
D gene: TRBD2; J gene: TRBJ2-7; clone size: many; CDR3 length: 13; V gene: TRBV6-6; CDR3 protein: CASSLAGAYEQYF; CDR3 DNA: TGTGCCAGCAGTTTGGCGGGGGCCTACGAGCAGTACTTC
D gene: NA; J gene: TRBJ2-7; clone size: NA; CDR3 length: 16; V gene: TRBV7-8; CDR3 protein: CTSSLDLAQDSYEQYF; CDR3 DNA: TGTACCAGCAGCTTAGATTTGGCGCAGGACTCCTACGAGCAGTACTTC
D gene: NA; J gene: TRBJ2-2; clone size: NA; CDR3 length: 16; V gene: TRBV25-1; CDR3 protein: CASRAIGNALGGELFF; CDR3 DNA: TGTGCCAGCAGGGCGATAGGGAACGCTTTAGGAGGGGAGCTGTTTTTT
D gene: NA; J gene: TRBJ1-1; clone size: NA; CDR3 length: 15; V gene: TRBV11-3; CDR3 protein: CARSLDSMTGTEAFF; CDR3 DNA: TGTGCCAGAAGCTTAGATTCGATGACAGGTACTGAAGCTTTCTTT
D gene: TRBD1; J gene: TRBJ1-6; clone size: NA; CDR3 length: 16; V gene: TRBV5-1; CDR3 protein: CASSLNGQGRNSPIHF; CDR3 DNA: TGCGCCAGCAGCTTGAACGGACAGGGGAGAAATTCGCCCATCCACTTT
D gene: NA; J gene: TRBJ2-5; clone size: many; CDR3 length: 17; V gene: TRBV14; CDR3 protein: CASSQVPATSLGETQYF; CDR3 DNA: TGTGCCAGCAGCCAAGTCCCCGCAACTAGTTTGGGGGAGACCCAGTACTTC
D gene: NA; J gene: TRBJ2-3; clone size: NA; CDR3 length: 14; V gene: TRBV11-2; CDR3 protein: CASSLDRGPETQYF; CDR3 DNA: TGTGCCAGTAGCTTAGATCGGGGGCCGGAAACGCAGTATTTT
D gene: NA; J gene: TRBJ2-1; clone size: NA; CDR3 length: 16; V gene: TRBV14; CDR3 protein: CASSPLVGFSYNEQSF; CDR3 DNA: TGTGCCAGCAGCCCCCTAGTGGGTTTCTCCTACAATGAGCAGTCCTTC
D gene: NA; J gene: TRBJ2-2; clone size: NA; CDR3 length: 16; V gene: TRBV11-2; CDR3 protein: CVSRLVGTGVAGGLFF; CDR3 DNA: TGTGTCAGCAGGTTAGTTGGCACAGGGGTTGCCGGGGGGCTGTTTTTT
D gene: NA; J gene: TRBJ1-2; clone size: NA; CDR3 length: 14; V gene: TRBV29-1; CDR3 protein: CSVGTPLVRGGYNF; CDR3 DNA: TGCAGCGTTGGGACACCCTTAGTTCGCGGTGGCTACAATTTC
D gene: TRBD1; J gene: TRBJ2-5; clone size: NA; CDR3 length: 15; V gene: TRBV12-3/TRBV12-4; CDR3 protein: CASSTGQGLQETQYF; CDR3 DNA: TGTGCCAGCAGTACCGGACAGGGTCTACAAGAGACCCAGTACTTC
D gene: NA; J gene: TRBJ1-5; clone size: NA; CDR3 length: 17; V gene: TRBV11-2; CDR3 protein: CASSSYSDIASTDTQHF; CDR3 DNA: TGTGCCAGCAGCTCTTACTCTGACATTGCTAGCACGGATACGCAGCATTTT
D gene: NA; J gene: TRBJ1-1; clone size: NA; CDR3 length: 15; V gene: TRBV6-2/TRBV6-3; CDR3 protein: CASSFGQIGYTEAFF; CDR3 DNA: TGTGCCAGCAGTTTTGGACAGATCGGGTACACTGAAGCTTTCTTT
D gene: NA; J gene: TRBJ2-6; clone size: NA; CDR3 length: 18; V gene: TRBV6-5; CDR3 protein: CASSQQGGAGSGAYVLTF; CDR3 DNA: TGTGCCAGCAGCCAGCAAGGGGGAGCAGGCTCTGGGGCCTACGTCCTGACTTTC